The 12 T cell receptor beta chains listed next were all sequenced from one sample in a study of cytomegalovirus exposure and HLA in healthy donors. This PCR relied on a set of 60 Vbeta primers and 13 Jbeta primers. TCRdb's copy holds only in-frame clones and misses some; the assay was immunoSEQ multiplex PCR. This sample carries roughly 80,000 clones, less than 80% of them seen once, and the ten largest clones take less than 8%. Material: PBMCs. Source of these receptors: a woman aged 40 to 55 in good health and CMV-seronegative.

V usage is TRBV7-8 and J usage is TRBJ2-7; D is possibly TRBD2 (5 bases). The CDR3 runs 16 residues. The germline gives CDR1 SGHVS, CDR2 FQNEAQ. V shed 5 bases and J shed 2 bases, with 19 bases lying between them. The CDR3 is CASSRARVAETYEQYF. DNA for the CDR3: TGTGCCAGCAGCCGAGCGAGGGTTGCAGAAACCTACGAGCAGTACTTC.

The chain uses TRBV11-2 and TRBJ1-2; a possible D gene is TRBD1 (5 bases). V shed 3 bases and J shed 2 bases, with 13 bases lying between them. This CDR3 is 15 amino acids long. Germline V gene data show CDR1 as SGHAT and CDR2 as FQNNGV. CDR3 bases: TGTGCCAGCAGCTTCCTACCGGGACTCAACTATGGCTACACCTTC. It yields the protein CASSFLPGLNYGYTF.

This rearrangement joins TRBV27 to TRBJ1-4, with D perhaps TRBD1 (6 bases). CDR1 is MNHEY, CDR2 SMNVEV, per germline (reference sequence). V lost 4 bases and J 4 bases, leaving 19 bases between the germline ends. The CDR3 contains 17 residues. The CDR3 bases are TGTGCCAGCAGTTCAAGGGGGGGTGCAGGGGTTAATGAAAAACTGTTTTTT. Amino acid sequence: CASSSRGGAGVNEKLFF.

Note on this clone: Other DNA sequences in this specimen translate into the identical CDR3. The chain uses TRBV7-2 and TRBJ2-5; the D gene is possibly TRBD1 (6 bases). Deletions cut 1 base from V and 2 bases from J, with 11 bases between. CDR3 size: 15 residues. The germline gives CDR1 SGHTA, CDR2 FQGNSA. Written as DNA, the CDR3 is TGTGCCAGCAGCTTAGATGGGACACCGCAAGAGACCCAGTACTTC. It translates to CASSLDGTPQETQYF. The variable domain in full, completed from reference TRBV7-2 and TRBJ2-5, reads GAGVSQSPSNKVTEKGKDVELRCDPISGHTALYWYRQSLGQGLEFLIYFQGNSAPDKSGLPSDRFSAERTGGSVSTLTIQRTQQEDSAVYLCASSLDGTPQETQYFGPGTRLLVL.

The genes are TRBV28 and TRBJ2-7; 10 nucleotides match TRBD2. With 6 bases clipped from V and 4 bases from J, the junction kept 15 bases outside the gene matches. This CDR3 comprises 17 residues. Germline V gene sequence: CDR1 MDHEN, CDR2 SYDVKM. The CDR3: CASSTLSSGRRVYEQYF. DNA of the CDR3: TGTGCCAGCAGCACCCTTTCTAGCGGGAGACGGGTGTACGAGCAGTACTTC.

A few counts support this clone. The chain is built from TRBV30 and TRBJ2-1; TRBD2 matches at 11 bases. This CDR3 is 11 amino acids long. The V gene end was trimmed by 7 bases and the J gene end by 13 bases; junction bases not matched to a gene: 6. Germline loops: CDR1 GTSNPN, CDR2 SVGIG (reference sequence). The CDR3 reads CAYLSGREQFF. The CDR3 DNA sequence: TGTGCCTACCTTAGCGGGAGGGAACAGTTCTTC.

The V and J genes are TRBV5-1 and TRBJ2-7; 7 bases fit TRBD2. CDR1 is SGHRS, CDR2 YFSETQ, per germline. The CDR3 contains 15 residues. V trimming: 2 bases; J trimming: 0 bases; junction bases outside the gene matches: 5. The CDR3 protein is CASSFLGGSSYEQYF. CDR3 sequence (DNA): TGCGCCAGCAGCTTTTTGGGGGGGAGCTCCTACGAGCAGTACTTC. The full variable domain, with the rest looked up from reference TRBV5-1 and TRBJ2-7, is KAGVTQTPRYLIKTRGQQVTLSCSPISGHRSVSWYQQTPGQGLQFLFEYFSETQRNKGNFPGRFSGRQFSNSRSEMNVSTLELGDSALYLCASSFLGGSSYEQYFGPGTRLTVT.

The CDR3 DNA sequence: TGTGCCAGCAGTTTCAACAGGGAATACGAGCAGTACTTC. Its translation: CASSFNREYEQYF. The chain couples TRBV27 to TRBJ2-7, with a possible D match to TRBD1 (6 bases). The germline V and J ends were trimmed by 3 bases and 4 bases, with 10 bases remaining between them. The CDR3 loop spans 13 amino acids. CDR1 is MNHEY and CDR2 is SMNVEV in the germline V gene (reference sequence).

V is TRBV7-9 and J is TRBJ2-3; TRBD2 might be the D (6 bases). Trimming cost V 5 bases and J 4 bases, with 10 bases left between them. Germline lookup yields CDR1 SEHNR and CDR2 FQNEAQ (reference sequence). The CDR3 is 13 residues long. CDR3: CASSPGASDTQYF. The CDR3 nucleotides are TGTGCCAGCAGCCCGGGAGCGTCAGATACGCAGTATTTT.

V gene TRBV15 combines with J gene TRBJ2-3, with unresolved D. Trimming took 0 bases from V and 0 from J, leaving 10 bases between them. Germline loops: CDR1 LNHNV, CDR2 YYDKDF (reference sequence). CDR3 length: 16 amino acids. As DNA, the CDR3 is TGTGCCACCAGCAGAGACCCCAGCGTAAGCACAGATACGCAGTATTTT. This codes for CATSRDPSVSTDTQYF. The entire variable domain, with the rest obtained from reference TRBV15 and TRBJ2-3, is as follows: DAMVIQNPRYQVTQFGKPVTLSCSQTLNHNVMYWYQQKSSQAPKLLFHYYDKDFNNEADTPDNFQSRRPNTSFCFLDIRSPGLGDTAMYLCATSRDPSVSTDTQYFGPGTRLTVL.

J is TRBJ1-1 and V is TRBV23-1; TRBD1 aligns across 7 bases. TRBV23-1 is recorded as an ORF, its role being uncertain. This CDR3 has 14 residues. Germline trimming cut 3 bases from V and 8 bases from J; bases unmatched to any gene: 9. CDR3 DNA: TGCGCCAGCAGTCATACAGGGGCGGAAGGGGAAGCTTTCTTT. Translation gives CASSHTGAEGEAFF.

This clone was seen a single time. The chain links TRBV2 to TRBJ1-3, with D hard to call. The CDR3 is 14 amino acids. Germline V CDR1 and CDR2: SNHLY, FYNNEI. Trimming stripped 4 bases from V and 4 bases from J, with 11 bases between. The CDR3 sequence is CASSAAGAGNTIYF. The CDR3 bases are TGTGCCAGCAGTGCGGCCGGAGCCGGAAACACCATATATTTT.